The clone carrying this TCR beta chain showed up many times. Its antigen is undetermined. This sample is part of a study of human T cells and chemical hapten exposure. In the study overall: Diphenylcyclopropenone was administered weekly to the scalp of patients throughout the approximately 24-week study. Study outcomes and limitations: Expanded TCR counts at PT1 were positively correlated with the patch test score.

Study processing details: Ranging from roughly 20,000 to 750,000, TCR counts per sample had a median value of around 92,000. MiXCR, applied by TCRdb to the RACE reads, yields one record per CDR3 protein. The V and J calls here are based on TCRdb, not the publication. The sample lists 300,000 to 450,000 distinct CDR3 sequences; around 4.8% were seen once. The CDR3 consists of 14 residues. V was clipped by 8 bases and J by 7 bases, with 18 bases between them. Germline CDR1 SGHVS, CDR2 FQNEAQ. Time point defined: patch test 1, 2 weeks after DPC sensitization. Documented treatment: therapeutic diphenylcyclopropenone sensitization with weekly scalp DPC.

The receptor was isolated from a woman between 45 and 60 years old with alopecia areata. Some clones in this sample may be carry-over from other donors' samples. The sample consisted of whole blood, taken in connection with sensitization to the hapten diphenylcyclopropenone (DPC). The chain combines TRBV7-8 with TRBJ1-5; a weak D match, TRBD1 (5 bases). The CDR3 coding sequence is TGTGCCAGCTCCAAGGACCCCCGGGGGCAGCCCCAGCATTTT. As protein: CASSKDPRGQPQHF.